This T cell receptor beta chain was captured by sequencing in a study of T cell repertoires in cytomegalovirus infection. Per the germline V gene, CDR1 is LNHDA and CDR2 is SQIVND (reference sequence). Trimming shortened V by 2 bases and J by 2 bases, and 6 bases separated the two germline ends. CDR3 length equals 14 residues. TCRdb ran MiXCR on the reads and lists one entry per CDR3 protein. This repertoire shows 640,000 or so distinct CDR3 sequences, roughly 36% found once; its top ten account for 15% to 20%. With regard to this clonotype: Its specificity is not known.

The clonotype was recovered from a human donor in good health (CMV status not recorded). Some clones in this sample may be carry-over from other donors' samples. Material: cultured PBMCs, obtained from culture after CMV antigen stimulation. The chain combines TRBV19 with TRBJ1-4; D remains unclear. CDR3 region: CASSITGTNEKLFF. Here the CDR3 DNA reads TGTGCCAGTAGTATAACCGGGACTAATGAAAAACTGTTTTTT.